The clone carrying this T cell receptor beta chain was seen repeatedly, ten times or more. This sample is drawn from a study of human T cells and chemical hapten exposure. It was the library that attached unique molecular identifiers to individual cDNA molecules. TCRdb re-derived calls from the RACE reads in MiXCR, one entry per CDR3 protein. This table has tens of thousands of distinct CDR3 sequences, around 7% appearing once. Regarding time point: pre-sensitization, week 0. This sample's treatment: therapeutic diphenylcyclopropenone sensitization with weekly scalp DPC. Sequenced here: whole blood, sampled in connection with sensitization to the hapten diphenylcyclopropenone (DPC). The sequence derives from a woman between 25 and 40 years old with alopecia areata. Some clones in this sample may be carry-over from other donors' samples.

Here the CDR3 DNA reads TGTGCCAGCAGTTCGATGGGCCGGGGTTACTACGAGCAGTACTTC. Translation gives CASSSMGRGYYEQYF. The chain has TRBV6-5 and TRBJ2-7, with a possible D match to TRBD2 (5 bases). This CDR3 spans 15 amino acids. Germline CDR1 is MNHEY and CDR2 is SVGAGI. V lost 4 bases and J lost 3, with 16 bases in between.